This T cell receptor (beta chain) was identified in a study of follicular helper T cells after annual influenza vaccination. The V and J ends lost 4 bases and 2 bases respectively, with 2 bases between them. The CDR3 sequence is 11 residues long. Germline CDR1 is SGHVS and CDR2 is FQNEAQ. Time point of the sample: 2015-2016 season, pre-vaccination. TCRdb's table, derived via immunoSEQ multiplex PCR, lists solely in-frame clones and lacks some. The sample lists around 2,500 clones, roughly 84% occurring once. This clone was recorded only once. This receptor was identified in an adult who received the influenza vaccine. The sample in question was CXCR5+ CD38- circulating T follicular helper cells from blood, obtained on the day of influenza vaccination. Stated subset: circulating Tfh, non-naive CD4+CXCR5+PD-1+ (ICOS+CD38+ or ICOS-CD38-). The chain carries TRBV7-8 and TRBJ2-5; no clear D gene. The CDR3 DNA sequence: TGTGCCAGCAGCTCGCAAGAGACCCAGTACTTC. It specifies CASSSQETQYF. The complete variable domain, with remaining parts taken from reference TRBV7-8 and TRBJ2-5, reads GAGVSQSPRYKVAKRGQDVALRCDPISGHVSLFWYQQALGQGPEFLTYFQNEAQLDKSGLPSDRFFAERPEGSVSTLKIQRTQQEDSAVYLCASSSQETQYFGPGTRLLVL.